Described below is a single T cell receptor beta chain sequence and its context. Its antigen is not identified. This entry belongs to a study of identical twins. Study observations and caveats: Abundant cord blood beta clonotypes carried fewer insertions; memory repertoires showed none. Diverse VJ usage suggested most zero-insertion clonotypes were not invariant T cells. Recombination models fit unrelated individuals' TCR alpha sharing but underestimated twins'.

There are 14 residues in the CDR3. Germline CDR1 SQVTM, CDR2 ANQGSEA. The V gene lost 4 bases and the J gene lost 6 bases, with 15 bases spanning the gap. Through template switching, a universal primer site was introduced, and the cDNA contained unique molecular identifiers. TCRdb used MiXCR to reprocess the 5' RACE reads, holding one entry per CDR3 protein. The table lists roughly 630,000 distinct CDR3 sequences, under 8.5% of them singletons, with roughly 1.6% in the top ten. The same specimen was also included in a second study, on yellow fever vaccine responses in identical twins.

Sequenced sample: PBMCs. The chain employs TRBV29-1 and TRBJ2-2, with a possible D match to TRBD2 (7 bases). This sequence originates from a woman between 18 and 30 years old in good health. As DNA, the CDR3 is TGCAGCGTTGGAGGGGGGGTCCTGGCCGGGGAGCTGTTTTTT. It encodes CSVGGGVLAGELFF.